Listed below are T cell receptor beta chains from one sample, sequenced in a study of T cells expressing NK-cell markers. Each CDR3 protein gets one entry in TCRdb, which reprocessed the 5' RACE reads and gives no DNA. In total, the table holds around 380,000 distinct CDR3 sequences. Sequenced: blood T cells: a sorted CD56 or NKG2C T cell subset, CD4+ or CD8+ T cells, or bulk PBMC T cells (not recorded which). Receptors originate from a woman between 45 and 65 years old in good health. Both conserved end residues are part of each CDR3.

TRBV5-1	13	TRBJ2-3	CASSVEQGVLSYF
TRBV4-1	13	TRBJ2-1	CASSQAPAGEQFF
TRBV21-1	13	TRBJ1-1	CASSNGGMLKAFF
TRBV12-5	14	TRBJ2-2	CASGPGPNTGELFF
TRBV6-1	15	TRBJ2-1	CASSEESGGYNEQFF
TRBV12-5	14	TRBJ2-3	CASGQGAITDTQYF
TRBV6-5	16	TRBJ2-2	CASSYLTGTNTGELFF
TRBV5-5	14	TRBJ1-2	CASSSDRGRDGYTF
TRBV20-1	18	TRBJ2-5	CSAPRMGLATPWGETQYF
TRBV12-3/TRBV12-4	14	TRBJ2-2	CASSFSLVTGELFF
TRBV5-1	14	TRBJ2-1	CASSPRTSEDEQFF
TRBV4-2	19	TRBJ2-6	CASSQGTGQGASGANVLTF
TRBV25-1	17	TRBJ2-6	CASSPWGGTEGANVLTF
TRBV29-1	14	TRBJ2-7	CSVKIGPSSYEQYF
TRBV2	17	TRBJ1-5	CASSEAGGQGGGQPQHF
TRBV2	12	TRBJ1-1	CASSVTGNEAFF
TRBV12-3/TRBV12-4	12	TRBJ2-1	CASSPLPHEQFF
TRBV6-2/TRBV6-3	14	TRBJ1-1	CASTPLGRNTEAFF
TRBV12-5	15	TRBJ2-1	CASGSTGTYNNEQFF
TRBV12-5	11	TRBJ2-1	CASGLGLEQFF
TRBV24-1	12	TRBJ2-4	CATSDPGGQRYF
TRBV5-1	17	TRBJ2-3	CASSLVPGTHREDTQYF